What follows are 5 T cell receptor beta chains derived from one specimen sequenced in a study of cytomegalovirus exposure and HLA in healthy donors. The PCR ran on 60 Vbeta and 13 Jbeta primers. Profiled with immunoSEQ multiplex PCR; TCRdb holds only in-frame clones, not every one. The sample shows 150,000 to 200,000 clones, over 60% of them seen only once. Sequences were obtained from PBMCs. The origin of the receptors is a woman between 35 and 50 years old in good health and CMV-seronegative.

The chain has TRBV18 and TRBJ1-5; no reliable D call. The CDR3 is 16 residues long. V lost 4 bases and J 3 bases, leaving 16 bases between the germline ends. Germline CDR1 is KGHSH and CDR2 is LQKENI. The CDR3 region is CASSLRRGGDNQPQHF. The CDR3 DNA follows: TGTGCCAGCTCACTCCGCAGAGGCGGAGACAATCAGCCCCAGCATTTT.

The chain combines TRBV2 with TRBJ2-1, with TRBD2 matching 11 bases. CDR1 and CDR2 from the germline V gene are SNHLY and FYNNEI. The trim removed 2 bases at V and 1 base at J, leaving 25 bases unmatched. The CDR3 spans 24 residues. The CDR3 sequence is CASSERRLARGATSGSRSYNEQFF. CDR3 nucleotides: TGTGCCAGCAGTGAACGTAGATTGGCCAGGGGAGCTACTAGCGGGAGTAGGTCCTACAATGAGCAGTTCTTC.

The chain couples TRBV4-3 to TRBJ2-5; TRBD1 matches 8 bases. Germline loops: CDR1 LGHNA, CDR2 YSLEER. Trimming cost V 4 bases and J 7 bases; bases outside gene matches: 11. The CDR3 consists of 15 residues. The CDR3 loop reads CASSPTPDRDGTQYF. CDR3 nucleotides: TGCGCCAGCAGCCCAACTCCGGACAGGGATGGGACCCAGTACTTC.

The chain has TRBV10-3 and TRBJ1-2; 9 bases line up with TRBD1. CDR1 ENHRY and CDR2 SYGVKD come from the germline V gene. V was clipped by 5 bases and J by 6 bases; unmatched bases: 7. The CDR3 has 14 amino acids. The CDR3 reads CAISFSRDRDGYTF. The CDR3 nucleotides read TGTGCCATCAGTTTTTCCCGGGACAGGGATGGCTACACCTTC.

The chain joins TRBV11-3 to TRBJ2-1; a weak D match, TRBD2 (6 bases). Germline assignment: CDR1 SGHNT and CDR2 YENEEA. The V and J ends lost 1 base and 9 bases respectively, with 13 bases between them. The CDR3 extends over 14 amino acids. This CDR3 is CASSLGDPAGEQFF. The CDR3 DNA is TGTGCCAGCAGCTTAGGAGACCCAGCGGGTGAGCAGTTCTTC. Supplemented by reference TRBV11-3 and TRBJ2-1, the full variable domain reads EAGVVQSPRYKIIEKKQPVAFWCNPISGHNTLYWYLQNLGQGPELLIRYENEEAVDDSQLPKDRFSAERLKGVDSTLKIQPAELGDSAVYLCASSLGDPAGEQFFGPGTRLTVL.